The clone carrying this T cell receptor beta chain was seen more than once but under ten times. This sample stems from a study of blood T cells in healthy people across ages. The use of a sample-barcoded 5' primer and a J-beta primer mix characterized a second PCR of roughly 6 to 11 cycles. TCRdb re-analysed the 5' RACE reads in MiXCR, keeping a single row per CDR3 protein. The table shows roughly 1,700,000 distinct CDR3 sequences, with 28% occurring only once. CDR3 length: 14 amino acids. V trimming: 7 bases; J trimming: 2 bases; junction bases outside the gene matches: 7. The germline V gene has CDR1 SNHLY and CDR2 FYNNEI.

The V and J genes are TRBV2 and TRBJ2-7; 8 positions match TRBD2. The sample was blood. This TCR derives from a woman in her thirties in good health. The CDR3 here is CASIGGTRTYEQYF. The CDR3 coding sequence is TGTGCCAGCATAGGAGGGACTAGGACCTACGAGCAGTACTTC.